Listed here are 18 T cell receptor beta chains from one sample, sequenced in a study of blood T cell repertoires in COVID-19. Some clones are missing from TCRdb's copy, which holds only in-frame ones; the method was immunoSEQ multiplex PCR. Here the sample spans 85,000 to 130,000 clones, around 87% being singletons. Input material: peripheral blood. All receptors come from a man aged 50 to 59 with acute or convalescent COVID-19.

This clone appeared once. The chain has TRBV7-2 and TRBJ2-7, with unresolved D. Looked up from germline, CDR1 is SGHTA and CDR2 is FQGNSA. V lost 1 base and J lost 0, with 13 bases in between. The CDR3 spans 16 residues. The CDR3, as DNA: TGTGCCAGCAGCTTAGATAGGAGCGCGAGCTCCTACGAGCAGTACTTC. The encoded protein is CASSLDRSASSYEQYF.

The gene calls are TRBV5-1 and TRBJ2-3; 8 bases agree with TRBD2. V shed 2 bases, J shed 6 bases, and the junction held 11 bases outside the gene matches. CDR3 length equals 16 residues. Germline V CDR1 and CDR2: SGHRS, YFSETQ. The CDR3 DNA reads as TGCGCCAGCAGCTTCCCCGGGACTAGGATTCAGGATACGCAGTATTTT. This codes for CASSFPGTRIQDTQYF.

In its sample, this clone was seen a few times. The rearrangement joins TRBV7-9 to TRBJ2-1; perhaps TRBD2 as D (6 bases). V was cut by 5 bases and J by 2 bases, with 16 bases left in between. This CDR3 has 16 amino acids. Per the germline V gene, CDR1 is SEHNR and CDR2 is FQNEAQ (reference sequence). The CDR3 sequence is CASSAGGFSTYNEQFF. CDR3 sequence (DNA): TGTGCCAGCAGCGCCGGAGGGTTTAGTACCTACAATGAGCAGTTCTTC.

V and J are TRBV24-1 and TRBJ2-1; 9 nucleotides agree with TRBD1. CDR3 size: 16 residues. The V segment lost 11 bases and the J segment 5 bases; nucleotides outside the gene matches: 15. Germline-derived CDR1 and CDR2 are KGHDR and SFDVKD. The CDR3 sequence: CANDRGNPDSNNEQFF. The CDR3 bases are TGTGCCAACGACAGGGGGAACCCGGACTCGAACAATGAGCAGTTCTTC.

This clone was observed a single time. The chain is built from TRBV19 and TRBJ2-2; 11 bases are a match to TRBD2. Trimming at V came to 6 bases and at J to 4 bases, leaving 4 bases not matched to a gene. The CDR3 extends over 15 amino acids. Looked up from germline, CDR1 is LNHDA and CDR2 is SQIVND (reference sequence). CDR3 nucleotides: TGTGCCAGTAGCCCGGGACTAGCGGCCACCGGGGAGCTGTTTTTT. Amino acid sequence: CASSPGLAATGELFF.

This clone was observed a few times. The V call is TRBV24-1, the J call TRBJ2-5, with TRBD2 matching 8 bases. The CDR3 spans 13 residues. Germline V CDR1 and CDR2: KGHDR, SFDVKD. Germline trimming cut 10 bases from V and 5 bases from J; bases unmatched to any gene: 8. CDR3 DNA: TGTGCCACAGCCCGAGCGGGAGCGGAGACCCAGTACTTC. It specifies CATARAGAETQYF.

The chain combines TRBV6-5 with TRBJ2-3, with a tentative D call TRBD1 (5 bases). Looked up from germline, CDR1 is MNHEY and CDR2 is SVGAGI. The CDR3 extends over 15 amino acids. Trimming cost V 5 bases and J 2 bases, with 14 bases left between them. This CDR3 reads CASSIAPGYTDTQYF. CDR3 bases: TGTGCCAGCAGTATCGCCCCAGGGTACACAGATACGCAGTATTTT.

The chain uses TRBV6-5 and TRBJ1-2, with D tentatively TRBD1 (6 bases). V shed 6 bases and J shed 7 bases, with 15 bases lying between them. In germline, CDR1 is MNHEY, CDR2 SVGAGI. The CDR3 has 13 residues. The CDR3 nucleotides are TGTGCCAGCAGGGACCAGGGGAGTCGTGGCTACACCTTC. It yields the protein CASRDQGSRGYTF.

CDR3 nucleotides: TGTGCCAGCAGCCCGTCTAGCGGGGAGTACGAGCAGTACTTC. Its protein product is CASSPSSGEYEQYF. The V gene is TRBV7-8, the J gene TRBJ2-7; 9 nucleotides match TRBD2. The CDR3 has 14 amino acids. J lost 4 bases, V lost 5 bases, and 6 bases had no gene match. Germline lookup yields CDR1 SGHVS and CDR2 FQNEAQ.

The chain uses TRBV28 and TRBJ2-1, with TRBD1 as a possible D gene (6 bases). Germline lookup yields CDR1 MDHEN and CDR2 SYDVKM. Deletions cut 2 bases from V and 5 bases from J, with 16 bases between. The CDR3 extends over 16 amino acids. Here the CDR3 reads CASSLRNRVLNNEQFF. CDR3 sequence (DNA): TGTGCCAGCAGTTTAAGGAACAGGGTACTGAACAATGAGCAGTTCTTC.

Only a few counts were recorded for this clone. The rearrangement uses TRBV4-1 and TRBJ1-1; D is uncertain. The CDR3 has 15 amino acids. V was clipped by 0 bases and J by 4 bases, with 12 bases between them. Germline V gene sequence: CDR1 MGHRA, CDR2 YSYEKL. The CDR3 sequence is CASSQERLRGTEAFF. For the CDR3, the DNA is TGCGCCAGCAGCCAAGAAAGGCTCCGGGGCACTGAAGCTTTCTTT.

This chain links TRBV10-1 with TRBJ2-3, with D possibly TRBD2 on 5 matching bases. This CDR3 is 14 amino acids long. V lost 8 bases and J 2 bases, leaving 14 bases between the germline ends. The germline V gene encodes CDR1 WNHNN and CDR2 SYGVQD (reference sequence). The CDR3 here is CASLPGIYTDTQYF. CDR3 bases: TGCGCCAGCCTCCCCGGGATCTACACAGATACGCAGTATTTT.

The chain has TRBV7-3 and TRBJ2-5; D possibly corresponds to TRBD1 (6 bases). Trimming took 4 bases from V and 1 from J, leaving 16 bases between them. The CDR3 contains 16 residues. Germline V gene lookup returns CDR1 SGHTA and CDR2 FQGTGA. The CDR3 sequence is CASSSLHDRSQETQYF. The CDR3 nucleotides read TGTGCCAGCAGCTCGCTACATGACAGGTCCCAAGAGACCCAGTACTTC. Using reference TRBV7-3 and TRBJ2-5 for the parts outside the CDR3, the full variable domain is GAGVSQTPSNKVTEKGKYVELRCDPISGHTALYWYRQSLGQGPEFLIYFQGTGAADDSGLPNDRFFAVRPEGSVSTLKIQRTERGDSAVYLCASSSLHDRSQETQYFGPGTRLLVL.

This clone was counted only a few times. V and J are TRBV6-5 and TRBJ1-4; tentatively, D is TRBD1 (6 bases). Trimming removed 4 bases from V and 7 bases from J, with 13 bases in between. The germline V gene encodes CDR1 MNHEY and CDR2 SVGAGI. CDR3 length: 14 amino acids. In DNA, the CDR3 is TGTGCCAGCAGTTTCGGGGGGCGTAGTGAAAAACTGTTTTTT. It is translated as CASSFGGRSEKLFF.

CDR3 in amino acids: CASIRTITGGELFF. The CDR3 DNA follows: TGTGCCAGCATCAGGACGATAACAGGCGGGGAGCTGTTTTTT. The chain carries TRBV7-9 and TRBJ2-2; the D gene is possibly TRBD1 (5 bases). Per the germline V gene, CDR1 is SEHNR and CDR2 is FQNEAQ (reference sequence). The CDR3 has 14 residues. Trimming took 7 bases from V and 7 from J, leaving 16 bases between them.

This rearrangement joins TRBV5-4 to TRBJ2-3, with a weak D call TRBD1 (5 bases). The CDR3 totals 14 residues. Per germline, CDR1 SGHNT and CDR2 YYREEE (reference sequence). Trimming removed 10 bases at V and 2 bases at J, with 17 bases between. For the CDR3, the DNA is TGTGCCTCCAAAAGGGGTTACCTCACAGATACGCAGTATTTT. Residues: CASKRGYLTDTQYF.

The chain combines TRBV6-6 with TRBJ1-2, with a possible D match to TRBD1 (6 bases). The CDR3 sequence is 13 residues long. Trimming pared 2 bases from V and 6 bases from J, leaving 10 bases between. The germline CDR1 and CDR2 sequences are MNHNY and SVGAGI (reference sequence). The CDR3 DNA reads as TGTGCCAGCAGTTACCGGGACACCGATGGCTACACCTTC. Translating it yields CASSYRDTDGYTF.

This chain joins TRBV11-2 and TRBJ2-1; D is possibly TRBD2 (5 bases). This CDR3 region has 14 residues. The germline V gene encodes CDR1 SGHAT and CDR2 FQNNGV. V was clipped by 3 bases and J by 0 bases, with 6 bases between them. The CDR3 region has the DNA TGTGCCAGCAGCTTCGCGGGCTCCTACAATGAGCAGTTCTTC. This codes for CASSFAGSYNEQFF. The entire variable domain, with the rest obtained from reference TRBV11-2 and TRBJ2-1, is as follows: EAGVAQSPRYKIIEKRQSVAFWCNPISGHATLYWYQQILGQGPKLLIQFQNNGVVDDSQLPKDRFSAERLKGVDSTLKIQPAKLEDSAVYLCASSFAGSYNEQFFGPGTRLTVL.